This entry lists 2 T cell receptor beta chains sequenced from one sample in a study of blood T cell repertoires in COVID-19. Sequenced by immunoSEQ multiplex PCR; TCRdb stores in-frame clones only, minus some. The sample records about 50,000 clones, more than 85% being singletons. Sequenced material: peripheral blood. The receptors here all came from a man aged 50 to 60 with active COVID-19.

The V and J genes are TRBV7-2 and TRBJ2-3; 12 nucleotides agree with TRBD2. The CDR3 consists of 15 residues. From germline, CDR1 is SGHTA and CDR2 FQGNSA. V lost 5 bases to trimming and J lost 5 bases; unmatched junction nucleotides: 5. The CDR3 reads CASSPSGLAGDTQYF. CDR3 bases: TGTGCCAGCAGCCCATCGGGACTAGCGGGAGATACGCAGTATTTT. The whole variable domain, remainder taken from reference TRBV7-2 and TRBJ2-3, is GAGVSQSPSNKVTEKGKDVELRCDPISGHTALYWYRQSLGQGLEFLIYFQGNSAPDKSGLPSDRFSAERTGGSVSTLTIQRTQQEDSAVYLCASSPSGLAGDTQYFGPGTRLTVL.

The rearrangement joins TRBV5-1 to TRBJ2-7; a possible D gene is TRBD1 (6 bases). Trimming took 4 bases from V and 2 from J, leaving 25 bases between them. Germline V gene data show CDR1 as SGHRS and CDR2 as YFSETQ. The CDR3 consists of 18 residues. The CDR3 nucleotides read TGCGCCAGCAGCCCAAGCCGGGACACCTTCTCCCCTACCTACGAGCAGTACTTC. Encoded protein: CASSPSRDTFSPTYEQYF.